Presented here are 30 T cell receptor beta chains from one specimen sequenced in a study of shared clonotypes between healthy human individuals. This table comes from immunoSEQ multiplex PCR, and its TCRdb copy is limited to in-frame clones, with some not included. The table includes approximately 2,000,000 clones, approximately 92% detected once. Naive CD8 isolation took CD45RO-negative cells positively selected for CCR7 and excluded terminally differentiated effector memory CD45RA+ cells. Sequenced material: naive CD8+ T cells from PBMCs. Receptors originate from a man between 18 and 29 years old in good health. Some clones in this sample may be carry-over from other donors' samples.

V and J are TRBV10-3 and TRBJ2-3; 13 nucleotides align to TRBD2. The CDR3 is made up of 17 amino acids. Germline lookup yields CDR1 ENHRY and CDR2 SYGVKD. The J segment lost 5 bases and the V segment lost 4 bases, leaving 9 bases of the junction unmatched. This CDR3 is CAISASGTSGIVDTQYF. In DNA, the CDR3 is TGTGCCATCAGTGCCTCCGGGACTAGCGGGATTGTAGATACGCAGTATTTT.

This rearrangement joins TRBV4-3 to TRBJ2-3; 10 bases map to TRBD1. V gave up 0 bases and J gave up 3 bases; unmatched junction bases: 15. CDR1 LGHNA and CDR2 YSLEER come from the germline V gene. The CDR3 loop spans 20 amino acids. CDR3 residues: CASSQDGSRSGQGRTDTQYF. The CDR3 nucleotides read TGCGCCAGCAGCCAAGATGGTAGTAGGTCGGGACAGGGGAGGACAGATACGCAGTATTTT.

The CDR3 sequence is CSVGTSGRASETQYF. CDR3 bases: TGCAGCGTGGGGACTAGCGGGAGGGCCTCGGAGACCCAGTACTTC. The V and J genes are TRBV29-1 and TRBJ2-5; 16 bases align to TRBD2. The CDR3 loop spans 15 amino acids. The junction had 6 bases not matched to a gene; V was cut back by 6 bases and J by 5 bases. Germline V gene sequence: CDR1 SQVTM, CDR2 ANQGSEA.

Details on this clone: Because the CDR3's place on the DNA is in doubt, the DNA is left out and the CDR3 is given as listed by TCRdb. This same CDR3 is encoded by further DNA sequences in the sample. The gene calls are TRBV7-3 and TRBJ2-7; the table's D call, TRBD2, has no DNA check behind it. Germline V CDR1 and CDR2: SGHTA, FQGTGA. Termini included, the CDR3 measures 14 amino acids. The CDR3 sequence: CASSSGGPPYEQYF.

A single count supports this clone. V and J are TRBV13 and TRBJ2-1; possible D gene TRBD2, 7 bases. The CDR3 has 17 residues. Germline lookup yields CDR1 PRHDT and CDR2 FYEKMQ (reference sequence). Trimming took 5 bases from V and 0 from J, leaving 17 bases between them. The CDR3 sequence is CASSPPGGLSSYNEQFF. The CDR3 bases are TGTGCCAGCAGCCCCCCCGGGGGGCTTAGCTCCTACAATGAGCAGTTCTTC.

This clone occurred once. The CDR3 loop reads CASSDLGSSGANVLTF. The CDR3 nucleotides are TGTGCCAGCAGCGACCTTGGGAGCTCCGGGGCCAACGTCCTGACTTTC. The chain recombines TRBV27 with TRBJ2-6; D possibly corresponds to TRBD2 (5 bases). Germline V gene lookup returns CDR1 MNHEY and CDR2 SMNVEV (reference sequence). There are 16 residues in the CDR3. V was shortened by 6 bases and J by 4 bases, with 16 bases between the two germline ends.

V is TRBV2 and J is TRBJ2-7; D ambiguous. This CDR3 spans 12 amino acids. Germline loops: CDR1 SNHLY, CDR2 FYNNEI. Trimming took 4 bases from V and 6 from J, leaving 10 bases between them. CDR3 amino acids: CASSVNWREQYF. CDR3 bases: TGTGCCAGCAGTGTGAACTGGCGCGAGCAGTACTTC. The variable domain in full, with the rest retrieved from reference TRBV2 and TRBJ2-7, is EPEVTQTPSHQVTQMGQEVILRCVPISNHLYFYWYRQILGQKVEFLVSFYNNEISEKSEIFDDQFSVERPDGSNFTLKIRSTKLEDSAMYFCASSVNWREQYFGPGTRLTVT.

Only a few counts were recorded for this clone. Other DNA sequences within the sample encode an identical CDR3. The chain couples TRBV9 to TRBJ2-7; 9 bases map to TRBD1. Unmatched junction bases numbered 4, after V lost 3 bases and J lost 3 bases. Germline assignment: CDR1 SGDLS and CDR2 YYNGEE. The CDR3 consists of 14 residues. The CDR3 sequence is CASSEGGQGYEQYF. The CDR3 DNA follows: TGTGCCAGCAGCGAGGGGGGACAGGGCTACGAGCAGTACTTC.

The rearrangement joins TRBV27 to TRBJ2-1, with 8 bases lining up with TRBD2. The CDR3 loop spans 13 amino acids. Germline loops: CDR1 MNHEY, CDR2 SMNVEV (reference sequence). J gave up 7 bases and V 5 bases, and 4 bases lay outside the gene matches. The CDR3 DNA reads TGTGCCAGCAGTCGGGCTAGCGGGAATGAGCAGTTCTTC. Its translation: CASSRASGNEQFF.

The genes are TRBV7-6 and TRBJ2-1; D possibly uses TRBD1 or TRBD2 (6 bases each). The germline gives CDR1 SGHVS, CDR2 FNYEAQ. The ends were cut back, 1 base at V and 4 bases at J, with 17 bases in the middle. CDR3 size: 17 residues. CDR3 sequence reads: CASSLDFGGPGYNEQFF. As DNA, the CDR3 is TGTGCCAGCAGCTTAGATTTTGGGGGGCCGGGATACAATGAGCAGTTCTTC.

The chain combines TRBV6-5 with TRBJ2-1, with D possibly matching TRBD2 (5 bases). The CDR3 is 15 amino acids. Looked up from germline, CDR1 is MNHEY and CDR2 is SVGAGI. Between the trimmed V and J ends, which lost 3 bases and 3 bases, there was a span of 12 bases. CDR3 region: CASSYGRLGYNEQFF. CDR3 nucleotides: TGTGCCAGCAGTTATGGGAGACTGGGCTACAATGAGCAGTTCTTC.

The genes are TRBV5-5 and TRBJ2-3; weak D call: TRBD2 (8 bases). Trimming shortened V by 4 bases and J by 4 bases, and 19 bases separated the two germline ends. This CDR3 is 16 amino acids long. Germline values: CDR1 SGHKS, CDR2 YYEKEE (reference sequence). This chain's CDR3 is CASSVDGTRGPDTQYF. CDR3 in DNA: TGTGCCAGCAGCGTAGACGGGACTAGGGGGCCAGATACGCAGTATTTT.

V is TRBV29-1 and J is TRBJ1-1, with no clear D. Trimming took 7 bases from V and 13 from J, leaving 25 bases between them. The CDR3 extends over 13 amino acids. Per germline, CDR1 SQVTM and CDR2 ANQGSEA. CDR3 sequence: CSADREGSIEGFF. CDR3 in DNA: TGCAGCGCGGATCGCGAGGGATCTATTGAGGGTTTCTTT.

V and J are TRBV27 and TRBJ1-2, with 11 bases aligning to TRBD1. V lost 5 bases to trimming and J lost 4 bases; unmatched junction nucleotides: 6. Germline values: CDR1 MNHEY, CDR2 SMNVEV (reference sequence). This CDR3 comprises 15 residues. CDR3 sequence reads: CASSPDRGRGYGYTF. DNA for the CDR3: TGTGCCAGCAGTCCGGACAGGGGGCGCGGCTATGGCTACACCTTC.

The CDR3 coding sequence is TGTGCCAGTAGTATCTGGGACAGCCGCACAGATACGCAGTATTTT. It specifies CASSIWDSRTDTQYF. The gene calls are TRBV19 and TRBJ2-3; 7 bases are shared with TRBD1. CDR1 is LNHDA and CDR2 is SQIVND in the germline V gene (reference sequence). The CDR3 consists of 15 residues. Trimming cost V 3 bases and J 1 base; bases outside gene matches: 4. Together with reference TRBV19 and TRBJ2-3, the CDR3 gives the full variable domain: DGGITQSPKYLFRKEGQNVTLSCEQNLNHDAMYWYRQDPGQGLRLIYYSQIVNDFQKGDIAEGYSVSREKKESFPLTVTSAQKNPTAFYLCASSIWDSRTDTQYFGPGTRLTVL.

As regards this clone: This same CDR3 is encoded by further DNA sequences in the sample. This chain joins TRBV27 and TRBJ1-1; TRBD1 is a possible D gene (5 bases). There are 13 residues in the CDR3. In germline, CDR1 is MNHEY, CDR2 SMNVEV (reference sequence). Trimming removed 4 bases at V and 1 base at J, with 7 bases between. In DNA, the CDR3 is TGTGCCAGCAGTTCTCAGGGGAACACTGAAGCTTTCTTT. This codes for CASSSQGNTEAFF.

The chain joins TRBV30 to TRBJ2-5; 8 bases are shared with TRBD1. After removal of 3 bases from V and 0 bases from J, the junction contained 15 bases not matched to a gene. The CDR3 loop spans 18 amino acids. The germline gives CDR1 GTSNPN, CDR2 SVGIG (reference sequence). The CDR3 coding sequence is TGTGCCTGGAGCCCGGACAGGGCAAGGCCTTCAAACCAAGAGACCCAGTACTTC. This sequence encodes CAWSPDRARPSNQETQYF.

The CDR3 sequence is CASSSGRTRDGYTF. The CDR3 DNA reads TGTGCCAGCAGCTCCGGACGCACACGGGATGGCTACACCTTC. This chain uses TRBV13 with TRBJ1-2, with no clear D. V lost 4 bases to trimming and J lost 6 bases, with 15 bases between them. Germline lookup yields CDR1 PRHDT and CDR2 FYEKMQ (reference sequence). CDR3 length: 14 residues.

The chain is built from TRBV6-1 and TRBJ2-7, with 7 bases identical to TRBD2. Trimming removed 6 bases from V and 7 bases from J; junction bases left unmatched: 12. CDR1 and CDR2 (germline): MNHNS, SASEGT. This CDR3 has 14 amino acids. The CDR3 here is CASRGTSAIREQYF. The CDR3 bases are TGTGCCAGCAGGGGCACTAGCGCTATAAGGGAGCAGTACTTC.

The chain combines TRBV9 with TRBJ1-5; D gene ambiguous. V lost 2 bases to trimming and J lost 0 bases, with 9 bases between them. Germline V gives CDR1 SGDLS, CDR2 YYNGEE. The CDR3 consists of 15 residues. The CDR3 DNA reads as TGTGCCAGCAGCGTCGGGGATTATAGCAATCAGCCCCAGCATTTT. Its protein product is CASSVGDYSNQPQHF.

This chain links TRBV28 with TRBJ1-1; TRBD1 is a possible D gene (5 bases). The CDR3 covers 15 residues. The germline V and J ends were trimmed by 2 bases and 1 base, with 11 bases remaining between them. Germline loops: CDR1 MDHEN, CDR2 SYDVKM. The chain's CDR3 is CASSLPTGSNTEAFF. In DNA, the CDR3 is TGTGCCAGCAGTTTACCAACAGGTTCGAACACTGAAGCTTTCTTT.

The chain carries TRBV5-4 and TRBJ2-5; D is possibly TRBD1 (7 bases). The CDR3 consists of 13 residues. Germline values: CDR1 SGHNT, CDR2 YYREEE (reference sequence). V lost 9 bases to trimming and J lost 2 bases, with 14 bases between them. DNA for the CDR3: TGTGCCACCACCAGGGGGGAACAAGAGACCCAGTACTTC. As protein: CATTRGEQETQYF.

This clone appeared once. DNA of the CDR3: TGTGCCAGCAAACTCAGGGGCAATGAGCAGTTCTTC. Translating it yields CASKLRGNEQFF. The chain links TRBV6-1 to TRBJ2-1; maybe TRBD1 (6 bases). Germline V gene data show CDR1 as MNHNS and CDR2 as SASEGT. The germline V and J ends were trimmed by 7 bases and 6 bases, with 10 bases remaining between them. The CDR3 consists of 12 residues.

The gene calls are TRBV9 and TRBJ2-7; tentatively, D is TRBD2 (7 bases). The CDR3 is 15 residues long. Trimming pared 0 bases from V and 4 bases from J, leaving 14 bases between. The germline gives CDR1 SGDLS, CDR2 YYNGEE. DNA of the CDR3: TGTGCCAGCAGCGTAGGGCGGGGGCCCCTGTACGAGCAGTACTTC. Its translation is CASSVGRGPLYEQYF.

This clone was seen repeatedly, ten times or more. The genes are TRBV11-2 and TRBJ2-3; 13 positions agree with TRBD2. Germline CDR1 and CDR2: SGHAT and FQNNGV. The CDR3 loop spans 16 amino acids. The V and J ends lost 4 bases and 5 bases, in that order; junction bases with no gene match: 6. CDR3 DNA sequence: TGTGCCAGCAGCTCCGACGGACTAGCGGGAGAAGATACGCAGTATTTT. Amino acids: CASSSDGLAGEDTQYF.

This clone has only one observation. The rearrangement uses TRBV5-1 and TRBJ1-1, with 8 bases aligning to TRBD1. Germline trimming cut 3 bases from V and 6 bases from J; bases unmatched to any gene: 10. CDR1 is SGHRS, CDR2 YFSETQ, per germline. The CDR3 consists of 15 residues. The CDR3: CASSSTGVKVSEAFF. CDR3 bases: TGCGCCAGCAGCTCGACAGGGGTGAAGGTCTCTGAAGCTTTCTTT.

The J gene is TRBJ2-1, the V gene TRBV6-5; weak D call: TRBD2 (5 bases). Germline loops: CDR1 MNHEY, CDR2 SVGAGI. V was shortened by 2 bases and J by 0 bases, with 8 bases between the two germline ends. The CDR3 spans 15 residues. CDR3 amino acids: CASSYGAVSYNEQFF. The CDR3 DNA follows: TGTGCCAGCAGTTACGGAGCGGTCTCCTACAATGAGCAGTTCTTC.

The V and J genes are TRBV27 and TRBJ2-5; possibly TRBD1 or TRBD2 for D (5 bases each). Deletions cut 3 bases from V and 5 bases from J, with 10 bases between. Germline V gene data show CDR1 as MNHEY and CDR2 as SMNVEV (reference sequence). The CDR3 is 13 residues long. The DNA for the CDR3 is TGTGCCAGCAGTTTCGGGGCCCGGGAGACCCAGTACTTC. Its protein product is CASSFGARETQYF.

This CDR3 is CASSLYGHWDEQYF. The CDR3 region has the DNA TGTGCCAGCAGTTTGTACGGGCATTGGGACGAGCAGTACTTC. The rearrangement joins TRBV27 to TRBJ2-7; D not certain. CDR1 is MNHEY and CDR2 is SMNVEV in the germline V gene (reference sequence). Trimming stripped 3 bases from V and 5 bases from J, with 14 bases between. The CDR3 length is 14 residues.

DNA for the CDR3: TGTGCCAGCAGCTTGGGTTCGGGGTGGGGTGATTGGAATGAGCAGTTCTTC. Amino acid sequence: CASSLGSGWGDWNEQFF. The chain employs TRBV5-6 and TRBJ2-1, with D perhaps TRBD2 (5 bases). Germline V gives CDR1 SGHDT, CDR2 YYEEEE. This CDR3 comprises 17 residues. V was shortened by 0 bases and J by 7 bases, with 20 bases between the two germline ends. Variable domain in full (rest from reference TRBV5-6 and TRBJ2-1): DAGVTQSPTHLIKTRGQQVTLRCSPKSGHDTVSWYQQALGQGPQFIFQYYEEEERQRGNFPDRFSGHQFPNYSSELNVNALLLGDSALYLCASSLGSGWGDWNEQFFGPGTRLTVL.